Detailed here is one T cell receptor (beta chain). The target antigen is unknown. The authors amplified TCR beta CDR3 regions from RNA transcripts. A first-round RT-PCR used HTBI primers, followed by a second-round multiplex PCR. MiXCR, applied by TCRdb to the multiplex PCR reads, yields one record per CDR3 protein. The table lists 500,000 to 700,000 distinct CDR3 sequences, around a fifth of them singletons. Over 18 months of follow-up, stable hyperthyroidism required that no ophthalmopathy appear. These data originate in a study of Graves' ophthalmopathy and Graves' hyperthyroidism. General study findings and limits: Classification of ophthalmopathy versus stable hyperthyroidism by a 13-signature model yielded roughly 86% sensitivity and around 77% specificity.

V shed 1 base and J shed 7 bases, with 7 bases lying between them. The CDR3 totals 12 residues. CDR1 SGHTA and CDR2 FQGNSA come from the germline V gene. This clonotype was obtained from a woman aged 18 to 35 with stable Graves' hyperthyroidism. Some clones in this sample may be carry-over from other donors' samples. The chain uses TRBV7-2 and TRBJ1-2; D call uncertain. The sample consisted of peripheral blood. The CDR3 spells CASSLGFFGYTF. The CDR3 region has the DNA TGTGCCAGCAGCTTAGGATTCTTTGGCTACACCTTC.